This T cell receptor (beta chain) was retrieved from a study of shared clonotypes between healthy human individuals. The V gene's germline CDR1 is SGHRS and CDR2 YFSETQ. CDR3 size: 15 residues. Trimming removed 4 bases from V and 2 bases from J; junction bases left unmatched: 5. The data were produced by immunoSEQ multiplex PCR, yet TCRdb's version contains in-frame clones alone and is incomplete. This table holds some 1 million clones, under 80% found once. The TCR was taken from a man aged 18 to 29 in good health. Specimen: memory CD4+ T cells sorted from blood. Indicated subset: CD45RA-negative fraction. This chain connects TRBV5-1 to TRBJ2-3, with 9 bases fitting TRBD1. In DNA form, the CDR3 reads TGCGCCAGCAGCGTTGGGACAGGGAACACAGATACGCAGTATTTT. Translated, it gives CASSVGTGNTDTQYF.